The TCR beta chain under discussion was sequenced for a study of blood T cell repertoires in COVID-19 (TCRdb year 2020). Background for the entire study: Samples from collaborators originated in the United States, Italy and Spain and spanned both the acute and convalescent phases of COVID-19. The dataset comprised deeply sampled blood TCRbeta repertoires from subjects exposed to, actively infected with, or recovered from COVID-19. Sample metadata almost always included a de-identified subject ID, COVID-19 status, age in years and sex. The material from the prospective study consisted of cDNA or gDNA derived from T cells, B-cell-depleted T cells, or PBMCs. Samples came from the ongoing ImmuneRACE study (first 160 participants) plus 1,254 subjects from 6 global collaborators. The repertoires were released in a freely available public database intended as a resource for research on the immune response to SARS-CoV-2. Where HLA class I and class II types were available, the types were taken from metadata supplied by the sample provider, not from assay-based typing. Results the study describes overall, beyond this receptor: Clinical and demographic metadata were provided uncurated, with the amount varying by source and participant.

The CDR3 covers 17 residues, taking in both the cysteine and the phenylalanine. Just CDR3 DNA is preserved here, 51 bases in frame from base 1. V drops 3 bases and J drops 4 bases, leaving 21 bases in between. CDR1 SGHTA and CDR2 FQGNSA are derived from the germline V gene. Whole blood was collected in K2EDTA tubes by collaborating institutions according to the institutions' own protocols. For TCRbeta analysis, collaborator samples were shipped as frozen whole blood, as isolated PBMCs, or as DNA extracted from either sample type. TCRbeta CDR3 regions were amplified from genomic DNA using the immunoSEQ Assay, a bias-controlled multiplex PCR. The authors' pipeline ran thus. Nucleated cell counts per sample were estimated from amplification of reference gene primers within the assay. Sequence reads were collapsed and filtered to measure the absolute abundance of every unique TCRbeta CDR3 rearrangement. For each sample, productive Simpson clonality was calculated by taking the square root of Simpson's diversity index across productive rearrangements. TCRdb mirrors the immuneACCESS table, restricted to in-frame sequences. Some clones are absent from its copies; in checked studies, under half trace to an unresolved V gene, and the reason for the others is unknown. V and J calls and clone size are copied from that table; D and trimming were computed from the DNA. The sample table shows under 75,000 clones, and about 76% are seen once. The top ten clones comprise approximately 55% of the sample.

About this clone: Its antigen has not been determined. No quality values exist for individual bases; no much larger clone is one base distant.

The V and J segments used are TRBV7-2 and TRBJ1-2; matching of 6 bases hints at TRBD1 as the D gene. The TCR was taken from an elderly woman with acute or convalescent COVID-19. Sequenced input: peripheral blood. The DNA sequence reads TGTGCCAGCAGCTTCTCGACAGGCCCATCACACTCCTATGGCTACACCTTC. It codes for CASSFSTGPSHSYGYTF.